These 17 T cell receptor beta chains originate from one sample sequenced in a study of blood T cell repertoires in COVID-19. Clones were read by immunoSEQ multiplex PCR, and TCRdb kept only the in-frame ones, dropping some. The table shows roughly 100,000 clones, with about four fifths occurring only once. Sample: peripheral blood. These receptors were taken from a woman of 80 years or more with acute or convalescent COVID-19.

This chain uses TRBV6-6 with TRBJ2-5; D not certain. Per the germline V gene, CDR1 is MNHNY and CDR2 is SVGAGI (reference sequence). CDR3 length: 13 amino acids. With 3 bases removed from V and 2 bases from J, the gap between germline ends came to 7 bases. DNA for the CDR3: TGTGCCAGCAGTTATCAGGCGCAAGAGACCCAGTACTTC. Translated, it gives CASSYQAQETQYF.

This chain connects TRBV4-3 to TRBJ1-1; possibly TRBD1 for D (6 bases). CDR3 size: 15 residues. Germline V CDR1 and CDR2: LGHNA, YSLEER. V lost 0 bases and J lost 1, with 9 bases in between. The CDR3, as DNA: TGCGCCAGCAGCCAAGAGGCCAGGGGGAACACTGAAGCTTTCTTT. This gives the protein CASSQEARGNTEAFF.

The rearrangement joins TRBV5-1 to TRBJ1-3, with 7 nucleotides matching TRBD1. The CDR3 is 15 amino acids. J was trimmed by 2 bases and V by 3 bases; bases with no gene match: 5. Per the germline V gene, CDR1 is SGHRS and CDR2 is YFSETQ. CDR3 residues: CASSSRQGAGNTIYF. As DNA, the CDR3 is TGCGCCAGCAGCTCGAGACAGGGAGCTGGAAACACCATATATTTT.

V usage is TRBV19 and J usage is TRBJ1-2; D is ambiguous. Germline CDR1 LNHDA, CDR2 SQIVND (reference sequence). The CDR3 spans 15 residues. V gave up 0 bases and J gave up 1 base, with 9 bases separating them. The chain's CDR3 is CASSIDTNNNYGYTF. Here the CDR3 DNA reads TGTGCCAGTAGTATAGATACGAACAATAACTATGGCTACACCTTC.

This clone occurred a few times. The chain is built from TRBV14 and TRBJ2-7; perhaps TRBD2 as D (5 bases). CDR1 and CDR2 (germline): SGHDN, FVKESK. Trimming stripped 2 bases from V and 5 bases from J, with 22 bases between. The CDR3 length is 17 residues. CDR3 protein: CASSQRSGIGLGNEQYF. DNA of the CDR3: TGTGCCAGCAGCCAAAGGTCTGGGATCGGCCTCGGGAACGAGCAGTACTTC. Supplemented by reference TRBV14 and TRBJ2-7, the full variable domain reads EAGVTQFPSHSVIEKGQTVTLRCDPISGHDNLYWYRRVMGKEIKFLLHFVKESKQDESGMPNNRFLAERTGGTYSTLKVQPAELEDSGVYFCASSQRSGIGLGNEQYFGPGTRLTVT.

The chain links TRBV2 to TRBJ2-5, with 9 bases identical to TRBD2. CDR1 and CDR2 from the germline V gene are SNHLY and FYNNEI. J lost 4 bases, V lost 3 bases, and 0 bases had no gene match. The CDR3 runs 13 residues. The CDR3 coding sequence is TGTGCCAGCAGTGATAGCGGGAGAGAGACCCAGTACTTC. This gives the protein CASSDSGRETQYF.

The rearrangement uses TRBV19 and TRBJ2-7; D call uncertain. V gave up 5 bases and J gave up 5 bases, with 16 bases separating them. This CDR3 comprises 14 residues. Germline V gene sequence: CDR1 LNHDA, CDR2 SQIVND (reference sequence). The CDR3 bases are TGTGCCAGTAGTGCCCCCCGACCGACAAACGAGCAGTACTTC. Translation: CASSAPRPTNEQYF.

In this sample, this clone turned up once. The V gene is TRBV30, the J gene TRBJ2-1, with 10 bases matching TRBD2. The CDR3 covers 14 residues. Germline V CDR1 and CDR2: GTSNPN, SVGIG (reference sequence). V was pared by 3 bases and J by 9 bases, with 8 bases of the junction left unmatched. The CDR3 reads CAWRGSGRAGEQFF. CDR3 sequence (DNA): TGTGCCTGGAGGGGGAGCGGGAGGGCGGGTGAGCAGTTCTTC.

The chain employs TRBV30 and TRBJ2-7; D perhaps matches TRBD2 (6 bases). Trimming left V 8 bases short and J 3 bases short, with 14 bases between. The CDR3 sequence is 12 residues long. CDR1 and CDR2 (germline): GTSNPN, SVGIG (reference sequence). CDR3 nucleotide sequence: TGTGCCGCAGCAGGGAGGAACTACGAGCAGTACTTC. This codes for CAAAGRNYEQYF.

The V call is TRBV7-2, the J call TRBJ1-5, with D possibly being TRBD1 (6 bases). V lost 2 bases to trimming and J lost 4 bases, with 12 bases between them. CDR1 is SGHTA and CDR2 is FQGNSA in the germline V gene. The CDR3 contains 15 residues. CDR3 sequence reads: CASSLRTADNQPQHF. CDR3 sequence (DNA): TGTGCCAGCAGCTTAAGGACAGCTGATAATCAGCCCCAGCATTTT.

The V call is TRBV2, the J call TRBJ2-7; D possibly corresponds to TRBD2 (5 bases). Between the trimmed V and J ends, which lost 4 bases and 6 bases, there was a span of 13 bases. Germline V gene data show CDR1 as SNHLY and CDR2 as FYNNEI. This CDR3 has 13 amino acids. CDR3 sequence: CASSGTFPREQYF. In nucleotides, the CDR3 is TGTGCCAGCAGTGGGACTTTCCCACGCGAGCAGTACTTC. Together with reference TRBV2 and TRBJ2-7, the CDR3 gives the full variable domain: EPEVTQTPSHQVTQMGQEVILRCVPISNHLYFYWYRQILGQKVEFLVSFYNNEISEKSEIFDDQFSVERPDGSNFTLKIRSTKLEDSAMYFCASSGTFPREQYFGPGTRLTVT.

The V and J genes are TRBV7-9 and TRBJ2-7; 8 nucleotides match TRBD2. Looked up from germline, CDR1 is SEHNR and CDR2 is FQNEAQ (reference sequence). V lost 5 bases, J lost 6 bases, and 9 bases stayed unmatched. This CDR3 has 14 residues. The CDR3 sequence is CASSPGLAFSEQYF. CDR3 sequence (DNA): TGTGCCAGCAGCCCAGGACTAGCCTTTAGCGAGCAGTACTTC.

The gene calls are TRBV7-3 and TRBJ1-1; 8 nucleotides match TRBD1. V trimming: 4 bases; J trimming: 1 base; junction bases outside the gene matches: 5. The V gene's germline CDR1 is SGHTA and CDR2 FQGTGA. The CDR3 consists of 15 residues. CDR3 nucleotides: TGTGCCAGCAGCTCCGGGACAGGAGGGAACACTGAAGCTTTCTTT. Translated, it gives CASSSGTGGNTEAFF.

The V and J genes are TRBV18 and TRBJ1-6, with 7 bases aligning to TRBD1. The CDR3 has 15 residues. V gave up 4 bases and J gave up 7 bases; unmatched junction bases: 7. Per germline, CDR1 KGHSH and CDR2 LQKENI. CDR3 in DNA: TGTGCCAGCTCACGTGGGGACAGCCGAAATTCACCCCTCCACTTT. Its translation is CASSRGDSRNSPLHF.

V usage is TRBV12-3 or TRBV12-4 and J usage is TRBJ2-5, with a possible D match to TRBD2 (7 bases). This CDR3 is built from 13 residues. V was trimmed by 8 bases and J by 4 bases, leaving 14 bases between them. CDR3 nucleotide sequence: TGTGCCAGCTCTATAGGGGGGGCAGAGACCCAGTACTTC. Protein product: CASSIGGAETQYF.

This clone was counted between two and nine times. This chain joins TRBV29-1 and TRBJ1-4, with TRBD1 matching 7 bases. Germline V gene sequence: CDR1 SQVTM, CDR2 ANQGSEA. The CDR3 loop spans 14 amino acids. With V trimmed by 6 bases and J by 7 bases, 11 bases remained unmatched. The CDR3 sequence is CSVDLQGVGEKLFF. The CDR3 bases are TGCAGCGTGGATCTGCAGGGGGTAGGTGAAAAACTGTTTTTT.

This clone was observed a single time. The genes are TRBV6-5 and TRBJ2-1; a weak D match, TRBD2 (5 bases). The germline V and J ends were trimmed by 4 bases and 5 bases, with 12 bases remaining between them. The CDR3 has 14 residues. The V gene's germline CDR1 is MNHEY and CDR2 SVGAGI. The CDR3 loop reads CASSSLRADNEQFF. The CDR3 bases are TGTGCCAGCAGTTCTCTCCGAGCGGACAATGAGCAGTTCTTC.